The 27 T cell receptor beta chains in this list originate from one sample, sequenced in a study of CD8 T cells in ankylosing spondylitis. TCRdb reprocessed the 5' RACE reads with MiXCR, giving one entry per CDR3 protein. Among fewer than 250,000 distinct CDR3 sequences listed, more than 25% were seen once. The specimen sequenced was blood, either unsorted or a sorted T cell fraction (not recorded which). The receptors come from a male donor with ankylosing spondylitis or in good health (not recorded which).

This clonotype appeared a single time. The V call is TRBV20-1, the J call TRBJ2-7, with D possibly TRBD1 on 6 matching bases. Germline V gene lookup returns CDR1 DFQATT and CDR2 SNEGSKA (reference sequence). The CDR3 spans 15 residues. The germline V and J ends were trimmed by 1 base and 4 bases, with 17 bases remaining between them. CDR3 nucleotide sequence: TGCAGTGCTAGAGGGTCAGAGGGGGATTTGTACGAGCAGTACTTC. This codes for CSARGSEGDLYEQYF.

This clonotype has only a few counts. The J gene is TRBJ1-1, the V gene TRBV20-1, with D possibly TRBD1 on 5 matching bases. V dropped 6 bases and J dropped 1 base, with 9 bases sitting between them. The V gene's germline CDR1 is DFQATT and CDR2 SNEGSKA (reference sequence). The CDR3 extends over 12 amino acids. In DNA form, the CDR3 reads TGCAGTGCCCACGGGGGGAACACTGAAGCTTTCTTT. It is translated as CSAHGGNTEAFF.

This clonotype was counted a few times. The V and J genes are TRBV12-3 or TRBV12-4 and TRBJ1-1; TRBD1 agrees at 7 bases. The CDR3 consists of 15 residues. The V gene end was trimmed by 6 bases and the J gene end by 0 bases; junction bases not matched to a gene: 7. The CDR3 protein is CASRPGQAVNTEAFF. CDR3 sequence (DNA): TGTGCCAGCAGACCCGGACAGGCTGTGAACACTGAAGCTTTCTTT.

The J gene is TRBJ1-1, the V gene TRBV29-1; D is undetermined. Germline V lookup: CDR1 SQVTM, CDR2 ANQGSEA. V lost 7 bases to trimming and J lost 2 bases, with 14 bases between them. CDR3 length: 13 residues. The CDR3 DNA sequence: TGCAGCGACCTATTGACGGCAAACACTGAAGCTTTCTTT. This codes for CSDLLTANTEAFF. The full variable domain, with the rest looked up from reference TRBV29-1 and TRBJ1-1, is SAVISQKPSRDICQRGTSLTIQCQVDSQVTMMFWYRQQPGQSLTLIATANQGSEATYESGFVIDKFPISRPNLTFSTLTVSNMSPEDSSIYLCSDLLTANTEAFFGQGTRLTVV.

CDR3 bases: TGCAGTGCTCCTGGCAGGGGGTTCGATGAGCAGTTCTTC. Protein: CSAPGRGFDEQFF. The chain combines TRBV20-1 with TRBJ2-1, with 7 bases matching TRBD1. The CDR3 sequence is 13 residues long. Germline V CDR1 and CDR2: DFQATT, SNEGSKA (reference sequence). With 5 bases clipped from V and 8 bases from J, the junction kept 9 bases outside the gene matches.

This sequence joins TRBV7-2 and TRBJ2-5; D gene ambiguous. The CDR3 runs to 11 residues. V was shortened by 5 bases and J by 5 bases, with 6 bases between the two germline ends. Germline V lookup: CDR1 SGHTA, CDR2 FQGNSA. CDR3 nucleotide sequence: TGTGCCAGCAGCCGTGCCGAGACCCAGTACTTC. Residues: CASSRAETQYF. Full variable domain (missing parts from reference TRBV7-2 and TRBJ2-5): GAGVSQSPSNKVTEKGKDVELRCDPISGHTALYWYRQSLGQGLEFLIYFQGNSAPDKSGLPSDRFSAERTGGSVSTLTIQRTQQEDSAVYLCASSRAETQYFGPGTRLLVL.

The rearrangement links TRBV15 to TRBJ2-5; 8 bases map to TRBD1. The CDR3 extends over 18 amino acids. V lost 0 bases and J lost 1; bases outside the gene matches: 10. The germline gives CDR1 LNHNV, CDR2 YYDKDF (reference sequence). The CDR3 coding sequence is TGTGCCACCAGCAGAGATCCGAGAAAGACAGGGGTCCAAGAGACCCAGTACTTC. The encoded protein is CATSRDPRKTGVQETQYF.

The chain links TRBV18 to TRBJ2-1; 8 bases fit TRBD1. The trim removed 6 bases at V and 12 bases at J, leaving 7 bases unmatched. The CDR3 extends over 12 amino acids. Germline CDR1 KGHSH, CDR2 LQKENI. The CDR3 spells CASSIQGDRQFF. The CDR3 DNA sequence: TGTGCCAGCTCCATACAGGGGGATAGGCAGTTCTTC.

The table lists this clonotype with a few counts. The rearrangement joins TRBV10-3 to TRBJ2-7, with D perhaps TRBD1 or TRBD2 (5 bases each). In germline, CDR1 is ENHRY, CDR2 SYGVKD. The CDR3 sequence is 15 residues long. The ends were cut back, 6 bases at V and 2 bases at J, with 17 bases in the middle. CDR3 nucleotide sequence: TGTGCCATCAGCGGGCCGGGGCAGCTACCCTACGAGCAGTACTTC. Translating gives CAISGPGQLPYEQYF.

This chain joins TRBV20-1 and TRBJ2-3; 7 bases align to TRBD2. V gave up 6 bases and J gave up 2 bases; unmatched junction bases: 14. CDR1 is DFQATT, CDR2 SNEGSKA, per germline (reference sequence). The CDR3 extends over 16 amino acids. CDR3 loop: CSALLTPSGPTDTQYF. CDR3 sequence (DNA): TGCAGTGCCCTCTTGACCCCTAGCGGCCCCACAGATACGCAGTATTTT.

In DNA, the CDR3 is TGCAGTGCTAGAGTCTACTTTGGGCGCCGGGGGACAGCCTCCTACAATGAGCAGTTCTTC. Protein: CSARVYFGRRGTASYNEQFF. The V and J genes are TRBV20-1 and TRBJ2-1, with D possibly being TRBD1 (7 bases). The germline V and J ends were trimmed by 1 base and 0 bases, with 25 bases remaining between them. This CDR3 spans 20 amino acids. Germline V gene lookup returns CDR1 DFQATT and CDR2 SNEGSKA (reference sequence).

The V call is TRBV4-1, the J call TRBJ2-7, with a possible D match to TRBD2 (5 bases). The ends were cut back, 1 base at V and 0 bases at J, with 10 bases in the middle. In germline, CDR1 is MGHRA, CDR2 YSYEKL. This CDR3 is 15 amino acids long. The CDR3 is CASSQGGSDSYEQYF. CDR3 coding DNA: TGCGCCAGCAGCCAAGGTGGGAGCGACTCCTACGAGCAGTACTTC.

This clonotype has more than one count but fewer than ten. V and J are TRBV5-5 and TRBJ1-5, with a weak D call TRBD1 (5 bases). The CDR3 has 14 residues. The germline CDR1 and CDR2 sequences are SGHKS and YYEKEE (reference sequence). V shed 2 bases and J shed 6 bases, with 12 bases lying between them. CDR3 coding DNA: TGTGCCAGCAGCTTAGGGGAAAACTCTCAGCCCCAGCATTTT. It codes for CASSLGENSQPQHF.

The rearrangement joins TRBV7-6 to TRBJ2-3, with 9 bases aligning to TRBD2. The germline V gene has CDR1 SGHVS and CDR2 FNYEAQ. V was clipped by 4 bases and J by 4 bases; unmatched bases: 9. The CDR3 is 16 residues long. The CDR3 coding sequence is TGTGCCAGCAGCTCCGGGGGTCGCGGGGGGGCAGATACGCAGTATTTT. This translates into CASSSGGRGGADTQYF.

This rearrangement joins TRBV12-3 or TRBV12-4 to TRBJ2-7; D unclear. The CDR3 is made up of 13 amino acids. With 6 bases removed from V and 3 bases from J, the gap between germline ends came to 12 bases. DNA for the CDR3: TGTGCCAGCAGCTTCCGGGCCCTCTACGAGCAGTACTTC. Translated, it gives CASSFRALYEQYF.

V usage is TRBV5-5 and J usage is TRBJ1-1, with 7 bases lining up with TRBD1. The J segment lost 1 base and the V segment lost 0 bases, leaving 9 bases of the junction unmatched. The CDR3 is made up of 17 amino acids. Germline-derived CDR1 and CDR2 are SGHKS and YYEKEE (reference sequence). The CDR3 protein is CASSLAPSNRGNTEAFF. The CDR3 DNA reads TGTGCCAGCAGCTTGGCCCCCTCAAACAGGGGGAACACTGAAGCTTTCTTT.

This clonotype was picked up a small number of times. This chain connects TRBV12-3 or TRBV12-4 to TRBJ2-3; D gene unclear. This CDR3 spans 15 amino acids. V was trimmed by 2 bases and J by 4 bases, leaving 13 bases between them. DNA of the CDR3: TGTGCCAGCAGTTTACGGCAGCCGACACCAGATACGCAGTATTTT. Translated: CASSLRQPTPDTQYF.

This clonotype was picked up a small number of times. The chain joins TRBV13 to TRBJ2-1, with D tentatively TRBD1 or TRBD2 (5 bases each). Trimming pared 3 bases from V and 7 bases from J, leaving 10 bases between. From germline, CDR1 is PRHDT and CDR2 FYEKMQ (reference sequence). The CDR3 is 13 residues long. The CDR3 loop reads CASSFLGENEQFF. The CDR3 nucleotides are TGTGCCAGCAGCTTCCTAGGGGAGAATGAGCAGTTCTTC.

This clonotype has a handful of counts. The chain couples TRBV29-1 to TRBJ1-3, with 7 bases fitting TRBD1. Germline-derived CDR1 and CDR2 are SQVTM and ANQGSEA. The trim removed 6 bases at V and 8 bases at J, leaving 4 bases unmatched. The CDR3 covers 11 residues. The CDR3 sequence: CSVYRGHTIYF. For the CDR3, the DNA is TGCAGCGTGTACAGGGGCCACACCATATATTTT.

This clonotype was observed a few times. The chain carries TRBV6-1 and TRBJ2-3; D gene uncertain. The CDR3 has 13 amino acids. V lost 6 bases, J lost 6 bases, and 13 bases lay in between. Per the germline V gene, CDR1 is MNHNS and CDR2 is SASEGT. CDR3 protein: CASSPFIGDTQYF. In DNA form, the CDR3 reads TGTGCCAGCAGCCCCTTTATTGGGGATACGCAGTATTTT.

The CDR3, as DNA: TGTGCCAGCAGTACCGGGACGGATTCCTACGAGCAGTACTTC. It encodes CASSTGTDSYEQYF. The rearrangement uses TRBV12-3 or TRBV12-4 and TRBJ2-7, with D perhaps TRBD1 or TRBD2 (5 bases each). Trimming left V 5 bases short and J 1 base short, with 12 bases between. This CDR3 comprises 14 residues.

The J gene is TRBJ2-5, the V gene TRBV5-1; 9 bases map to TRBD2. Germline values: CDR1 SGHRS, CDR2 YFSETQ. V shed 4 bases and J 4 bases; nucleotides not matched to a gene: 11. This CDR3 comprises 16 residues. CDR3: CASSIELAGGLETQYF. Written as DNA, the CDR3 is TGCGCCAGCAGCATTGAACTAGCGGGCGGTCTAGAGACCCAGTACTTC.

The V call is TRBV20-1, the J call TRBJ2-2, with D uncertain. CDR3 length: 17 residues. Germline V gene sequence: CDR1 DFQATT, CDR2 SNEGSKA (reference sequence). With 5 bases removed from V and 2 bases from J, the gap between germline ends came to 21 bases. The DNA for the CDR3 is TGCAGTGCTCGGGCATCGTTTGAAACCCAAAACACCGGGGAGCTGTTTTTT. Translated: CSARASFETQNTGELFF.

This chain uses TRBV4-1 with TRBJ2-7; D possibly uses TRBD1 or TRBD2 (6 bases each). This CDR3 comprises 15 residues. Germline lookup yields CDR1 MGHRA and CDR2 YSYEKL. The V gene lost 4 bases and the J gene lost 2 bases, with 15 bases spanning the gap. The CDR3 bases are TGCGCCAGCAGCCTAACCTCGGGGGCCCCCTACGAGCAGTACTTC. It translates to CASSLTSGAPYEQYF.

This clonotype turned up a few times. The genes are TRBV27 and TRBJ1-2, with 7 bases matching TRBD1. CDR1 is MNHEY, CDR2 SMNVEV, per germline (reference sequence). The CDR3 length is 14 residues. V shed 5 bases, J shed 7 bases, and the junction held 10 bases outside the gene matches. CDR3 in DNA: TGTGCCAGCAGTATCCGACAGGGAGCCCTTGGCTACACCTTC. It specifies CASSIRQGALGYTF.

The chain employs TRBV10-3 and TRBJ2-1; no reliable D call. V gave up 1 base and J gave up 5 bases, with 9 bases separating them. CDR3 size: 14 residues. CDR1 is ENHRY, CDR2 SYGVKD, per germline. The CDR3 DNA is TGTGCCATCAGTGAGTTCGGCACGGACAATGAGCAGTTCTTC. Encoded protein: CAISEFGTDNEQFF.

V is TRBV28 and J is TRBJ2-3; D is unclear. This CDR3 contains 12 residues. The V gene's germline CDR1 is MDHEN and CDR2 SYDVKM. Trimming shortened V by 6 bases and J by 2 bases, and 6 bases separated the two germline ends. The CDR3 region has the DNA TGTGCCAGCAGAACTTACACAGATACGCAGTATTTT. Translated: CASRTYTDTQYF.